A selection of T cell receptor beta chains follows, all from one sample in a study of OX40 agonist ivuxolimab in advanced cancers. Measured with immunoSEQ multiplex PCR; TCRdb has only the in-frame clones, and not every one. The sample contains just over 30,000 clones, 70% to 90% of which appear only once. Sequencing used CD4+ or CD8+ T cells sorted from blood, obtained in a trial of the OX40 agonist ivuxolimab. These TCRs come from an adult with an advanced solid tumor such as melanoma, head and neck, liver or kidney cancer. CDR3s include the opening cysteine and the closing phenylalanine or tryptophan. The order of the fields is D gene, CDR3 length, V gene, clone size, J gene, CDR3 DNA, CDR3 protein. D genes are given only for firm matches. Clone sizes are given selectively: once, few, many, or a class where the clone is expanded.

>TRBD2|14|TRBV19|-|TRBJ2-1
TGTGCCAGTAGTCCCGGGCTAGCGGGCAATGAGCAGTTCTTC
CASSPGLAGNEQFF
>-|14|TRBV28|-|TRBJ1-3
TGTGCCAGCAGATATCACTCCTCTGGAAACACCATATATTTT
CASRYHSSGNTIYF
>-|14|TRBV7-9|-|TRBJ2-5
TGTGCCAGCAGCTTGTCTGGGCTCCAAGAGACCCAGTACTTC
CASSLSGLQETQYF
>-|13|TRBV4-1|once|TRBJ2-1
TGCGCCAGCAGCCAAATAGGAAGGAATGAGCAGTTCTTC
CASSQIGRNEQFF
>-|14|TRBV6-5|-|TRBJ2-7
TGTGCCAGCAGTTACACAGGACCTTCCTACGAGCAGTACTTC
CASSYTGPSYEQYF
>TRBD2|17|TRBV19|-|TRBJ2-2
TGTGCCAGTAGTATATTAGCGGGAGGAGGAAACACCGGGGAGCTGTTTTTT
CASSILAGGGNTGELFF
>TRBD1|14|TRBV6-5|-|TRBJ2-3
TGTGCCAGCAGTTTGACAGGGTGGACAGATACGCAGTATTTT
CASSLTGWTDTQYF
>-|15|TRBV7-2|-|TRBJ1-3
TGTGCCAGCAGCTTACTGGGTGCATCTGGAAACACCATATATTTT
CASSLLGASGNTIYF
>TRBD2|13|TRBV6-1|-|TRBJ2-7
TGTGCCAGCGGTACTAGCGCGACCTACGAGCAGTACTTC
CASGTSATYEQYF
>TRBD2|15|TRBV2|-|TRBJ2-7
TGTGCCAGCAACAGGGGGCTAGCGGGAGGGCACGAGCAGTACTTC
CASNRGLAGGHEQYF
>TRBD2|14|TRBV27|-|TRBJ2-7
TGTGCCAGCAGTTTAGGAGCGGGGGGCTACGAGCAGTACTTC
CASSLGAGGYEQYF
>-|12|TRBV12-1|-|TRBJ2-3
TGTGCCAGCATCAACGGCACAGATACGCAGTATTTT
CASINGTDTQYF
>-|14|TRBV6-1|-|TRBJ2-1
TGTGCCAGCAGTGAATGGCAGGGGTTCAATGAGCAGTTCTTC
CASSEWQGFNEQFF
>-|11|TRBV28|few|TRBJ1-5
TGTGCCAGCAGTTTAGGTCAGCCCCAGCATTTT
CASSLGQPQHF
>-|15|TRBV7-9|-|TRBJ2-1
TGTGCCAGCAGCTTAACAGGAGGGACCTACAATGAGCAGTTCTTC
CASSLTGGTYNEQFF
>-|14|TRBV2|-|TRBJ2-7
TGTGCCAGCAGTGGGGCAGGGAGCTCCTACGAGCAGTACTTC
CASSGAGSSYEQYF
>-|15|TRBV9|medium-sized|TRBJ2-7
TGTGCCAGCAGCGTAGAGGTAGGGGCCTCCTACGAGCAGTACTTC
CASSVEVGASYEQYF
>-|15|TRBV28|-|TRBJ1-3
TGTGCCAGCAGTCAAATATTGGGCTCTGGAAACACCATATATTTT
CASSQILGSGNTIYF
>-|13|TRBV5-8|medium-sized|TRBJ1-1
TGTGCCAGCAGCCTAACAATGAACACTGAAGCTTTCTTT
CASSLTMNTEAFF
>TRBD2|15|TRBV28|once|TRBJ2-1
TGTGCCAGCAGTCCACTAGCGGAGGCCTACAATGAGCAGTTCTTC
CASSPLAEAYNEQFF
>TRBD1|16|TRBV5-8|-|TRBJ1-5
TGTGCCAGCAGCACCGACAGGGGGGATAGCAATCAGCCCCAGCATTTT
CASSTDRGDSNQPQHF
>-|15|TRBV6-1|-|TRBJ2-7
TGTGCCAGCATTCTTGAATCCGCCAGCCGCTACGAGCAGTACTTC
CASILESASRYEQYF
>-|18|TRBV5-8|once|TRBJ1-3
TGTGCCAGCAGCTCGGGATGGGTGAGCCGAACCTCTGGAAACACCATATATTTT
CASSSGWVSRTSGNTIYF
>-|13|TRBV28|-|TRBJ2-7
TGTGCCAGCAGTTTTCGGCCTATGAACGAGCAGTACTTC
CASSFRPMNEQYF
>-|10|TRBV28|-|TRBJ2-5
TGTGCCAGCGGCCAAGAGACCCAGTACTTC
CASGQETQYF
>-|14|TRBV28|-|TRBJ2-7
TGTGCCAGCAGTTTCGCGGGTACCTCCTACGAGCAGTACTTC
CASSFAGTSYEQYF
>-|14|TRBV29-1|-|TRBJ1-2
TGCAGCGTTGAACTCAACGTGGGGATGGGTGGCTACACCTTC
CSVELNVGMGGYTF
>-|12|TRBV9|-|TRBJ2-1
TGTGCCAGCAGCGTAGTTTTGGGCGAGCAGTTCTTC
CASSVVLGEQFF
>-|12|TRBV6-1|-|TRBJ1-2
TGTGCCACAAATGGAGGGAACTATGGCTACACCTTC
CATNGGNYGYTF
>TRBD2|16|TRBV7-2|-|TRBJ2-5
TGTGCCAGCAGCCGGAGACTAGCGGGGTACCAAGAGACCCAGTACTTC
CASSRRLAGYQETQYF
>TRBD1|15|TRBV14|few|TRBJ1-1
TGTGCCAGCAGCCAAGAACAGGGGGCATGGACTGAAGCTTTCTTT
CASSQEQGAWTEAFF
>TRBD1|15|TRBV6-5|-|TRBJ2-7
TGTGCCAGCAGTTACCCCAGGGGGCTCCCCTACGAGCAGTACTTC
CASSYPRGLPYEQYF
>TRBD2|16|TRBV29-1|-|TRBJ2-5
TGCAGCGTTGAAAGGCTAGCGGGAGCCCACCAAGAGACCCAGTACTTC
CSVERLAGAHQETQYF
>-|15|TRBV11-2|-|TRBJ2-7
TGTGCCAGCAGCTTAAGTCAGGACAGACACTACGAGCAGTACTTC
CASSLSQDRHYEQYF
>-|13|TRBV15|-|TRBJ2-7
TGTGCCACCAGCAGAGATGATGCCCGGGAGCAGTACTTC
CATSRDDAREQYF
>TRBD2|18|TRBV7-9|-|TRBJ2-1
TGTGCCAGCAGCTTAGCGGGTCGACTAGCGGGAGGATATAATGAGCAGTTCTTC
CASSLAGRLAGGYNEQFF
>-|15|TRBV9|-|TRBJ2-2
TGTGCCAGCAGCGTAGAACAGGTCAGCACCGGGGAGCTGTTTTTT
CASSVEQVSTGELFF
>-|14|TRBV18|-|TRBJ2-7
TGTGCCAGCTCACCGGCTGGGAGACGCAACGAGCAGTACTTC
CASSPAGRRNEQYF
>-|16|TRBV9|-|TRBJ2-5
TGTGCCAGCAGCGTCCTAAGGGCAGGACCCCAAGAGACCCAGTACTTC
CASSVLRAGPQETQYF
>TRBD2|15|TRBV5-1|-|TRBJ2-1
TGCGCCAGCAGCTTGGAACTAGCGGGGCACAATGAGCAGTTCTTC
CASSLELAGHNEQFF
>-|14|TRBV6-5|few|TRBJ1-1
TGTGCCAGCAGTTACTATGGGGGAAGGACTGAAGCTTTCTTT
CASSYYGGRTEAFF
>-|14|TRBV10-3|-|TRBJ2-3
TGTGCCATCAGTTTAGCGGTAAGCACAGATACGCAGTATTTT
CAISLAVSTDTQYF
>-|15|TRBV28|-|TRBJ1-1
TGTGCCAGCAGTCCGCGTCAAGTCCCACTCCCTGAAGCTTTCTTT
CASSPRQVPLPEAFF
>TRBD1|13|TRBV27|-|TRBJ2-1
TGTGCCAGCAGTTCTGATTCTCGACAGGGGCAGTTCTTC
CASSSDSRQGQFF
>-|13|TRBV6-4|few|TRBJ1-2
TGTGCCAGCAGTGGACCTGGGGGCTATGGCTACACCTTC
CASSGPGGYGYTF